This T cell receptor beta chain was recovered during a study of T cells in Graves' hyperthyroidism and ophthalmopathy. Whole-study findings and limits: Median prediction lead before ophthalmopathy onset was 6.5 to 7 months with the model.

This clonotype was counted between two and nine times. No antigen is known for it. The junction shows a germline mismatch at one end, possibly a read error. Researchers took RNA transcripts and amplified the TCR beta CDR3 regions from them. Primed by the HTBI set, a first-round RT-PCR was run on the TCR CDR3. TCRdb reprocessed the multiplex PCR reads with MiXCR, giving one entry per CDR3 protein. The sample includes 410,000 or so distinct CDR3 sequences, roughly 14% of them seen just once. The germline V gene encodes CDR1 LGHDT and CDR2 YNNKEL (reference sequence). The CDR3 sequence is 14 residues long. Exclusion of patients followed from uncontrolled infection, other autoimmune disease, pregnancy or lactation. The diagnostic basis comprised clinical symptoms, serum thyroxine and TRAb, thyroid ultrasound and orbital computed tomography. Cells are PBMCs isolated from around 10 ml of fresh blood.

Sequences were obtained from blood. This receptor was obtained from a man aged 18-30 years with Graves' ophthalmopathy. The V gene is TRBV3-1, the J gene TRBJ2-7; 7 bases align to TRBD2. Written as DNA, the CDR3 is TGCGCCAGCAGGCCGGGACTACCTCCTCTAGAGCAGTACTTC. Encoded protein: CASRPGLPPLEQYF.